A selection of T cell receptor beta chains follows, all from one sample in a study of blood T cell repertoires in COVID-19. Here immunoSEQ multiplex PCR was the method, and the copy in TCRdb shows in-frame clones only, minus some. The sample has about 310,000 clones, around 87% seen once. Sequencing was done on a sample of peripheral blood. These receptor sequences come from a woman between 50 and 59 years old who had recovered from COVID-19. The CDR3 runs from the conserved cysteine through the conserved F or W.

CDR3aa: CAISSGGSTDTQYF
v_gene: TRBV10-3

CDR3aa: CASSHSPDKAYNSPLHF
v_gene: TRBV7-9

CDR3aa: CASSLDSGYDYEQYF
v_gene: TRBV11-2

CDR3aa: CASSKRLAGGEKNIQYF
v_gene: TRBV28

CDR3aa: CASSNRLAGVTGELFF
v_gene: TRBV5-4

CDR3aa: CASSRYQGVPNQPQHF
v_gene: TRBV5-6

CDR3aa: CASSLRTGSGYGYTF
v_gene: TRBV5-1

CDR3aa: CASSLFPPRELGTDTQYF
v_gene: TRBV27

CDR3aa: CASSFWGRKQETQYF
v_gene: TRBV27

CDR3aa: CASNRGQGDYEQYF
v_gene: TRBV28

CDR3aa: CASSDAGINSPLHF
v_gene: TRBV25-1

CDR3aa: CASSLFPLALGTGELFF
v_gene: TRBV5-1

CDR3aa: CASSSFAGGSTDTQYF
v_gene: TRBV7-2

CDR3aa: CASSLALYFEAFF
v_gene: TRBV12-3/TRBV12-4

CDR3aa: CASSRTGGFGYTF
v_gene: TRBV7-9

CDR3aa: CASRSRVEETQYF
v_gene: TRBV3-1/TRBV3-2

CDR3aa: CASSLRDRRYNEQFF
v_gene: TRBV7-6

CDR3aa: CASSQDVGGYYEQYF
v_gene: TRBV3-1/TRBV3-2

CDR3aa: CASSVTGGYEQYF
v_gene: TRBV6-2/TRBV6-3

CDR3aa: CASSNTVDEQFF
v_gene: TRBV7-9

CDR3aa: CATGSSGNTIYF
v_gene: TRBV19

CDR3aa: CASANRGGSYEQYF
v_gene: TRBV28

CDR3aa: CARGSGRAARSYNEQFF
v_gene: TRBV11-3

CDR3aa: CASSFRQGEAFF
v_gene: TRBV27

CDR3aa: CASRGQGITGANVLTF
v_gene: TRBV5-1

CDR3aa: CATQLQGSGNTIYF
v_gene: TRBV6-5

CDR3aa: CASSVYRVTSGIDRPYEQYF
v_gene: TRBV6-1

CDR3aa: CAISVGDTEAFF
v_gene: TRBV10-3

CDR3aa: CASTMGGEYGKLFF
v_gene: TRBV19

CDR3aa: CASKLGRGGNEQFF
v_gene: TRBV19

CDR3aa: CASSLEGTRSNTEAFF
v_gene: TRBV5-1

CDR3aa: CASSFPSGSSYNEQFF
v_gene: TRBV5-4

CDR3aa: CASSEWAGGPREQYF
v_gene: TRBV25-1

CDR3aa: CSVDVQGLF
v_gene: TRBV29-1

CDR3aa: CASSLSGLAGKNIQYF
v_gene: TRBV5-1

CDR3aa: CASSLARRQGVGYEQYF
v_gene: TRBV5-6

CDR3aa: CASSYSTGRGGYGYTF
v_gene: TRBV6-6

CDR3aa: CAWSVQGWSYTF
v_gene: TRBV30

CDR3aa: CASSGQGSSYEQYF
v_gene: TRBV2

CDR3aa: CASSQSRANNSPLHF
v_gene: TRBV7-2

CDR3aa: CASSLTVFTEAFF
v_gene: TRBV27

CDR3aa: CSVGQGQTQYF
v_gene: TRBV29-1

CDR3aa: CASSFATRNYGYTF
v_gene: TRBV7-2

CDR3aa: CASSYGRDVVAFF
v_gene: TRBV6-2/TRBV6-3

CDR3aa: CASSTGQGPPEKLFF
v_gene: TRBV18

CDR3aa: CASSVGLAGGVTYNEQFF
v_gene: TRBV9

CDR3aa: CASSQASRGITTSTDTQYF
v_gene: TRBV4-1

CDR3aa: CASSTTSGSKNEQFF
v_gene: TRBV7-2

CDR3aa: CASSTGGSYNEQFF
v_gene: TRBV6-2/TRBV6-3

CDR3aa: CASSLDNKETQYF
v_gene: TRBV18

CDR3aa: CASSLGGYEQYF
v_gene: TRBV28

CDR3aa: CASSRNGQVNTEAFF
v_gene: TRBV11-2

CDR3aa: CASSLQGYTDTQYF
v_gene: TRBV5-1

CDR3aa: CASREDRVRGTNEKLFF
v_gene: TRBV6-1

CDR3aa: CASSLGLSYEQYF
v_gene: TRBV12-3/TRBV12-4

CDR3aa: CASSQDFTQGAFF
v_gene: TRBV3-1/TRBV3-2

CDR3aa: CAWSVHELSNYGYTF
v_gene: TRBV30